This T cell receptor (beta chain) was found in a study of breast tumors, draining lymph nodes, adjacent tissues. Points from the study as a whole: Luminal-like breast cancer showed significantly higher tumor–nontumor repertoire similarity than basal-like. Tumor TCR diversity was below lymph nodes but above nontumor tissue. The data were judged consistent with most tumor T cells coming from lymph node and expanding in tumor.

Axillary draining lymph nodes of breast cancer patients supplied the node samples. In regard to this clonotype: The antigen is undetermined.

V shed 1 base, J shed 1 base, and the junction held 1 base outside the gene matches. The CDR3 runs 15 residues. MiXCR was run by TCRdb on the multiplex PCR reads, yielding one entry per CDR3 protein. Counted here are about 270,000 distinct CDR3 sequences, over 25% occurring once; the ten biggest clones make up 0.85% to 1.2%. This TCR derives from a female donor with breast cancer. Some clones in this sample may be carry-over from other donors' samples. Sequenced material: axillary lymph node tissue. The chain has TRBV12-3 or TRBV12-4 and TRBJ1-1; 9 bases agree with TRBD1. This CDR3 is CASSLEQGANTEAFF. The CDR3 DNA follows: TGTGCCAGCAGTTTAGAACAGGGGGCGAACACTGAAGCTTTCTTT.